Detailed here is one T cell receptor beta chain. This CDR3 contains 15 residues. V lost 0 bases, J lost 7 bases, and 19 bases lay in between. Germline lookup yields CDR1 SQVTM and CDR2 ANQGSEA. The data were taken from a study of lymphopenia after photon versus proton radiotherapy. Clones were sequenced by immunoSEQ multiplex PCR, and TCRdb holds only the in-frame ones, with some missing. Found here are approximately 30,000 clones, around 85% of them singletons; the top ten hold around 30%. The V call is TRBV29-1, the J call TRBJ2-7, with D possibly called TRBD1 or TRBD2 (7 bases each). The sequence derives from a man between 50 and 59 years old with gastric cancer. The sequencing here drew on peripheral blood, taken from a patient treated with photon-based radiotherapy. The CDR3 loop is CSVEDSDQGEGEQYF. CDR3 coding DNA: TGCAGCGTTGAAGATAGTGATCAGGGGGAGGGGGAGCAGTACTTC.